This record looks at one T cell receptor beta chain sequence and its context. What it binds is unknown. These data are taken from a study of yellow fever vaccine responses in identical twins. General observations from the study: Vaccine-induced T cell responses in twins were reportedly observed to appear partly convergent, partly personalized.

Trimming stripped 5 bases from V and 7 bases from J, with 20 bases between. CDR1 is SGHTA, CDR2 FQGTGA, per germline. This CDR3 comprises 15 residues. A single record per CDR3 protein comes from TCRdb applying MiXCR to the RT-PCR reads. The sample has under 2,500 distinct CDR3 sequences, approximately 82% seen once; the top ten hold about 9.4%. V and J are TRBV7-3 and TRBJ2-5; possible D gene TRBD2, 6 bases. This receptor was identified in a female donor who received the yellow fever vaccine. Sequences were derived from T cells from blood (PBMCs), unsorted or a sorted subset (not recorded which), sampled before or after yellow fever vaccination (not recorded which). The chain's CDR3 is CASSLLGGATGTQYF. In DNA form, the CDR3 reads TGTGCCAGCAGCCTCCTTGGAGGGGCCACGGGGACCCAGTACTTC.